The 6 T cell receptor beta chains in this list originate from one sample, sequenced in a study of PD-L1 blockade in urothelial cancer (dated by TCRdb to 2016 to 2017). Library preparation was by the immunoSEQ multiplex PCR assay. In its TCRdb copy, this immuneACCESS table keeps in-frame sequences only and misses some clones. Where compared with another copy, unresolved V genes explain less than half of these, and the others have no known cause. The sample table contains around 120,000 clones; only one count was recorded for 70% to 90% of them. The leading ten clones occupy 2% to 3% of the sample. Specimen: PBMCs, collected around atezolizumab (anti-PD-L1) treatment. The receptors derive from a man between 45 and 60 years old with urothelial cancer.

The rearrangement joins TRBV5-1 to TRBJ2-2; 11 bases are a match to TRBD2. This CDR3 region has 13 residues. The junction had 2 bases not matched to a gene; V was cut back by 6 bases and J by 7 bases. CDR1 and CDR2 (germline): SGHRS, YFSETQ. The CDR3 DNA sequence: TGCGCCAGCAAACTAGCGGGAGACGGGGAGCTGTTTTTT. It codes for CASKLAGDGELFF.

This chain uses TRBV15 with TRBJ1-1; 7 bases line up with TRBD1. There are 16 residues in the CDR3. Germline V lookup: CDR1 LNHNV, CDR2 YYDKDF (reference sequence). V shed 3 bases and J 3 bases; nucleotides not matched to a gene: 10. The CDR3 nucleotides are TGTGCCACCAGCAGGTCACCAGGGGGTTGGGACACTGAAGCTTTCTTT. Translated: CATSRSPGGWDTEAFF.

This chain joins TRBV19 and TRBJ2-3; TRBD2 aligns across 9 bases. Germline CDR1 and CDR2: LNHDA and SQIVND (reference sequence). Trimming at V came to 3 bases and at J to 2 bases, leaving 9 bases not matched to a gene. CDR3 size: 17 residues. This CDR3 reads CASSMRSSGVSTDTQYF. CDR3 DNA sequence: TGTGCCAGTAGTATGAGGTCTAGCGGGGTATCCACAGATACGCAGTATTTT.

The chain recombines TRBV4-1 with TRBJ1-1; D uncertain. Trimming shortened V by 0 bases and J by 1 base, and 9 bases separated the two germline ends. The CDR3 is 15 amino acids. CDR1 and CDR2 (germline): MGHRA, YSYEKL. The CDR3 loop reads CASSQDIHQNTEAFF. Written as DNA, the CDR3 is TGCGCCAGCAGCCAAGATATACACCAGAACACTGAAGCTTTCTTT.

The V call is TRBV4-1, the J call TRBJ2-7; 9 nucleotides align to TRBD2. J was trimmed by 2 bases and V by 1 base; bases with no gene match: 3. Germline values: CDR1 MGHRA, CDR2 YSYEKL. The CDR3 spans 15 residues. The DNA of the CDR3 is TGCGCCAGCAGCCAAGGGACTAGCGTAACCTACGAGCAGTACTTC. Translation gives CASSQGTSVTYEQYF.

V usage is TRBV18 and J usage is TRBJ2-7, with D maybe TRBD2 (6 bases). V was clipped by 4 bases and J by 2 bases, with 12 bases between them. Germline V CDR1 and CDR2: KGHSH, LQKENI. The CDR3 totals 14 residues. Here the CDR3 reads CASSQRALTYEQYF. In nucleotides, the CDR3 is TGTGCCAGCTCACAGCGGGCCCTAACCTACGAGCAGTACTTC.